This T cell receptor beta chain was identified in a study of blood T cell repertoires in COVID-19. Study-wide background: There were acute and convalescent COVID-19 samples, and they came from the United States, Italy and Spain. Sources were T cells, B-cell-depleted T cells, or PBMCs; the material itself was cDNA or gDNA.

Participants' reported clinical history set cohort assignment. In the original workflow: Amplifying reference gene primers gave estimates of nucleated cell counts. Sequencing was performed with immunoSEQ multiplex PCR; in TCRdb, only in-frame clones are kept and a portion is missing. The DNA gave D and trimming, while V, J and clone size come from that table. The sample lists more than 300,000 clones, 70% to 90% occurring once. Looked up from germline, CDR1 is KGHDR and CDR2 is SFDVKD. The trim removed 4 bases at V and 8 bases at J, leaving 8 bases unmatched. The CDR3 contains 16 residues. The specimen sequenced was PBMCs or T cells enriched from blood (not recorded which). V gene TRBV24-1 combines with J gene TRBJ2-1, with TRBD2 matching 12 bases. This sequence originates from a man aged 25 to 40 who had recovered from COVID-19. The CDR3 sequence is CATSELAGGSTDEQFF. The CDR3 DNA follows: TGTGCCACCAGTGAACTAGCGGGAGGATCTACAGATGAGCAGTTCTTC.